This is a list of T cell receptor beta chains from one sample in a study of identical twins. TCRdb redid the calling of the 5' RACE reads with MiXCR, one entry per CDR3 protein. The table shows 1.5 million to 2 million distinct CDR3 sequences, with about 30% occurring only once. Sequencing was done on a sample of cord blood. The receptor source for this set is a newborn girl in good health. The CDR3 runs from the conserved cysteine through the conserved F or W. A D gene is named only where the DNA matches it firmly. Not all rows give a size; the values are once, few, many and, for expanded clones, a class.

TRBJ2-7	.	.	TRBV20-1	TGCAGTGCTAGAGATGGGGAACGGTACGAGCAGTACTTC	CSARDGERYEQYF
TRBJ2-1	.	.	TRBV20-1	TGCAGTGCTGGCAAGGGTAGTCTCTACAATGAGCAGTTCTTC	CSAGKGSLYNEQFF
TRBJ1-2	.	.	TRBV5-1	TGCGCCAGCAGCGTAGCCGGCCTAGACTATGGCTACACCTTC	CASSVAGLDYGYTF
TRBJ2-7	.	.	TRBV3-1	TGTGCCAGCAGCCAACGCGGCGGCTCCTACGAGCAGTACTTC	CASSQRGGSYEQYF
TRBJ2-3	few	TRBD2	TRBV9	TGTGCCAGCAGCGTAGAAGCGGGGGGACGCACAGATACGCAGTATTTT	CASSVEAGGRTDTQYF
TRBJ1-5	.	.	TRBV9	TGTGCCAGCAGCGTAGAAGGGGCAGGGGTATCACCCCAGCATTTT	CASSVEGAGVSPQHF
TRBJ2-3	.	.	TRBV6-4	TGTGCCAGCAGTGCCTCTAACACAGATACGCAGTATTTT	CASSASNTDTQYF
TRBJ2-4	many	TRBD1	TRBV12-3/TRBV12-4	TGTGCCAGCAGCCTTGACCCGGGACAGGGCTTCTTTCAGTACTTC	CASSLDPGQGFFQYF
TRBJ2-2	few	.	TRBV10-3	TGTGCCATCAGTGACTGGGAGGCAGACACCGGGGAGCTGTTTTTT	CAISDWEADTGELFF
TRBJ2-7	.	.	TRBV29-1	TGCAGCGTTGAGGCCAGTACCGGGTCCTACGAGCAGTACTTC	CSVEASTGSYEQYF
TRBJ2-5	.	.	TRBV20-1	TGCAGTGCTAGGGGGGGACACCTGCTGGAGACCCAGTACTTC	CSARGGHLLETQYF
TRBJ2-1	.	.	TRBV20-1	TGCAGTGCTAGACATCCCAGCGGTACCTACAATGAGCAGTTCTTC	CSARHPSGTYNEQFF
TRBJ2-1	few	.	TRBV3-1	TGTGCCAGCAGCCAAAAGTTAAGGCAGGGCCCCTCCAATGAGCAGTTCTTC	CASSQKLRQGPSNEQFF
TRBJ2-7	.	.	TRBV7-6	TGTGCCAGCAGCTTAAACTTCCGGGACGGATCCTACGAGCAGTACTTC	CASSLNFRDGSYEQYF
TRBJ2-1	.	.	TRBV27	TGTGCCAGCAGTCTACGACTAGGCCACAATGAGCAGTTCTTC	CASSLRLGHNEQFF
TRBJ2-1	few	.	TRBV20-1	TGCAGTGCTCAGGGGAATGAGCAGTTCTTC	CSAQGNEQFF
TRBJ2-7	.	.	TRBV20-1	TGCAGTGCTAGAACCCTGGGGGGTTCCTACGAGCAGTACTTC	CSARTLGGSYEQYF
TRBJ1-2	.	.	TRBV20-1	TGCAGTGCTAGAGAGGGCCAGGGCCATGGCTACACCTTC	CSAREGQGHGYTF
TRBJ2-7	many	.	TRBV7-9	TGTGCCAGCAGTCGCAGGAGCTCCTACGAGCAGTACTTC	CASSRRSSYEQYF
TRBJ2-1	.	TRBD2	TRBV20-1	TGCGGTGCTAGAGGGGCTAGCGGCTACTACAATGAGCAGTTCTTC	CGARGASGYYNEQFF
TRBJ2-3	few	TRBD2	TRBV7-2	TGTGCCAGCAGCTCGGGACTAGCGGGGGCGTTATTCCCTGGGGATACGCAGTATTTT	CASSSGLAGALFPGDTQYF
TRBJ1-2	many	.	TRBV4-2	TGTGCCAGCAGCCAAGCGAACGGGGAAGGCGGCTACACCTTC	CASSQANGEGGYTF
TRBJ2-7	few	TRBD2	TRBV27	TGTGCCAGCAGTTTCTTCGGGGGGGCCTACGAGCAGTACTTC	CASSFFGGAYEQYF
TRBJ2-7	few	.	TRBV7-8	TGTGCCAGCAGCTCACCGACTAAGCCGCCCTACGAGCAGTACTTC	CASSSPTKPPYEQYF